Shown below are 28 T cell receptor beta chains from a single sample sequenced in a study of identical twins. TCRdb processed the 5' RACE reads anew with MiXCR; each CDR3 protein has one entry. Altogether over 600,000 distinct CDR3 sequences are present, around 20% being singletons, with the ten largest covering 4% to 5.5%. The data were also submitted as part of a second study, on T cells expressing NK-cell markers.

The sequenced sample was PBMCs. The receptors here all came from a young woman in good health.

As regards this clonotype: Germline and junction disagree at one end, which may indicate a read error. The rearrangement joins TRBV20-1 to TRBJ2-1; TRBD2 agrees at 8 bases. The CDR3 has 15 amino acids. The germline gives CDR1 DFQATT, CDR2 SNEGSKA (reference sequence). CDR3 DNA sequence: TGCAGTGCTAGAGAGGGGTCTAGCGGGCTGACTACTGAAGTTTTC. It yields the protein CSAREGSSGLTTEVF.

This clonotype was found a few times. The V gene is TRBV10-2, the J gene TRBJ1-1; D possibly corresponds to TRBD1 (6 bases). Germline-derived CDR1 and CDR2 are WSHSY and SAAADI. CDR3 length equals 14 residues. Trimming left V 11 bases short and J 3 bases short, with 19 bases between. CDR3 bases: TGCGCCTTCCCCCCAGAGTCAGGGGACACTGAAGCTTTCTTT. This sequence encodes CAFPPESGDTEAFF.

The chain couples TRBV12-5 to TRBJ2-1; a possible D gene is TRBD2 (5 bases). Germline CDR1 reads LGHNT; CDR2 reads FRNRAP. CDR3 length: 15 amino acids. Trimming cost V 2 bases and J 5 bases, with 13 bases left between them. The CDR3 DNA is TGTGCTAGTGGTTTGCTAGCCGGGTGGAACAATGAGCAGTTCTTC. It yields the protein CASGLLAGWNNEQFF.

This clonotype was seen repeatedly, ten times or more. CDR3 bases: TGTGCCAGCAGTTTAAAAGCGGGAGGGTACGAGCAGTACTTC. Its translation is CASSLKAGGYEQYF. The chain links TRBV12-3 or TRBV12-4 to TRBJ2-7, with TRBD2 matching 10 bases. J was trimmed by 4 bases and V by 2 bases; bases with no gene match: 2. This CDR3 has 14 residues.

The J gene is TRBJ1-1, the V gene TRBV5-1; 7 bases align to TRBD1. The V and J ends lost 4 bases and 8 bases, in that order; junction bases with no gene match: 8. Per germline, CDR1 SGHRS and CDR2 YFSETQ. The CDR3 spans 13 residues. The CDR3 DNA reads as TGCGCCAGCAGCCTTACAGGGGTCGGCGAAGCTTTCTTT. This translates into CASSLTGVGEAFF.

This chain joins TRBV5-1 and TRBJ2-7; the match to TRBD2 covers 10 bases. There are 19 residues in the CDR3. Germline CDR1 reads SGHRS; CDR2 reads YFSETQ. With 4 bases clipped from V and 1 base from J, the junction kept 17 bases outside the gene matches. The CDR3, as DNA: TGCGCCAGCAGCCCTGCCGGGGGTCCTAGCGGGAGTGGGTCCTACGAGCAGTACTTC. This encodes CASSPAGGPSGSGSYEQYF.

The chain couples TRBV5-1 to TRBJ2-1; 10 nucleotides align to TRBD2. The V gene end was trimmed by 2 bases and the J gene end by 10 bases; junction bases not matched to a gene: 12. This CDR3 comprises 16 residues. The germline CDR1 and CDR2 sequences are SGHRS and YFSETQ. The CDR3 bases are TGCGCCAGCAGCTTAGGGACTAGCGCCCTGTCGTGGGAGCAGTTCTTC. Protein: CASSLGTSALSWEQFF.

The V gene is TRBV19, the J gene TRBJ2-7, with 8 positions matching TRBD1. The CDR3 contains 17 residues. Germline CDR1 is LNHDA and CDR2 is SQIVND (reference sequence). The V segment lost 5 bases and the J segment 0 bases; nucleotides outside the gene matches: 12. CDR3 DNA sequence: TGTGCCAGTAGTCCCACCGTTACGACAGGGGACTCCTACGAGCAGTACTTC. As protein: CASSPTVTTGDSYEQYF.

This clonotype was observed a few times. This chain joins TRBV27 and TRBJ1-6; 7 bases map to TRBD1. The CDR3 is 15 amino acids. The J segment lost 9 bases and the V segment lost 4 bases, leaving 9 bases of the junction unmatched. Germline V gene sequence: CDR1 MNHEY, CDR2 SMNVEV (reference sequence). CDR3 nucleotides: TGTGCCAGCAGTTCCCCGACAGGGTATGCTTCACCCCTCCACTTT. It yields the protein CASSSPTGYASPLHF.

This clonotype was found a few times. The chain uses TRBV19 and TRBJ1-5; weak D call: TRBD1 (5 bases). Trimming removed 5 bases at V and 7 bases at J, with 18 bases between. The CDR3 has 15 residues. The V gene's germline CDR1 is LNHDA and CDR2 SQIVND (reference sequence). DNA of the CDR3: TGTGCCAGTAGTGGTACAGGCGCCTCGAAGCAGCCCCAGCATTTT. The encoded protein is CASSGTGASKQPQHF. The full variable domain, rest sourced from reference TRBV19 and TRBJ1-5, is DGGITQSPKYLFRKEGQNVTLSCEQNLNHDAMYWYRQDPGQGLRLIYYSQIVNDFQKGDIAEGYSVSREKKESFPLTVTSAQKNPTAFYLCASSGTGASKQPQHFGDGTRLSIL.

A few counts support this clonotype. The chain recombines TRBV12-3 or TRBV12-4 with TRBJ1-6; 7 bases map to TRBD1. V was clipped by 6 bases and J by 9 bases; unmatched bases: 8. The CDR3 extends over 14 amino acids. Here the CDR3 DNA reads TGTGCCAGCAGATTCAGGGGGGAACTTTCACCCCTCCACTTT. Translating gives CASRFRGELSPLHF.

The sample holds a few counts of this clonotype. The J gene is TRBJ2-3, the V gene TRBV6-2 or TRBV6-3; D not resolved. V lost 10 bases and J lost 2, with 19 bases in between. This CDR3 contains 15 residues. CDR1 and CDR2 from the germline V gene are MNHEY and SVGEGT. In DNA, the CDR3 is TGTGCCACAAAGGGTCTACAAACGACCACAGATACGCAGTATTTT. This encodes CATKGLQTTTDTQYF.

This clonotype has more than one count but fewer than ten. This chain uses TRBV5-1 with TRBJ2-7; tentatively, D is TRBD1 or TRBD2 (5 bases each). The CDR3 is 15 residues long. V lost 0 bases, J lost 5 bases, and 15 bases lay in between. Germline CDR1 reads SGHRS; CDR2 reads YFSETQ. CDR3 protein: CASSLEPGRYHEQYF. In DNA, the CDR3 is TGCGCCAGCAGCTTGGAGCCAGGGAGATACCACGAGCAGTACTTC.

This clonotype was counted at least ten times. At one end, the junction sequence differs from germline, possibly due to a read error. V gene TRBV10-3 combines with J gene TRBJ2-7; perhaps D is TRBD1 or TRBD2 (5 bases each). Germline-derived CDR1 and CDR2 are ENHRY and SYGVKD. The length of the CDR3 is 14 residues. The CDR3 here is CAIKPGPDSSEQYF. The CDR3 DNA is TGTGCCATCAAACCGGGACCAGATTCCTCCGAGCAGTACTTC.

The chain uses TRBV7-9 and TRBJ2-7; 7 bases are a match to TRBD1. The V gene's germline CDR1 is SEHNR and CDR2 FQNEAQ (reference sequence). V trimming: 5 bases; J trimming: 5 bases; junction bases outside the gene matches: 6. The CDR3 sequence is 13 residues long. Here the CDR3 DNA reads TGTGCCAGCAGCAGACAGGGTAGGGACGAGCAGTACTTC. This codes for CASSRQGRDEQYF.

The CDR3: CSVDKVGDTQYF. CDR3 nucleotide sequence: TGCAGCGTTGATAAGGTCGGGGATACGCAGTATTTT. The genes are TRBV29-1 and TRBJ2-3; D is uncertain. Trimming cost V 3 bases and J 6 bases, with 10 bases left between them. This CDR3 region has 12 residues. In germline, CDR1 is SQVTM, CDR2 ANQGSEA.

In its sample, this clonotype was seen many times. The V gene is TRBV15, the J gene TRBJ2-3; the D is unclear. CDR1 is LNHNV, CDR2 YYDKDF, per germline (reference sequence). The CDR3 runs to 16 residues. V was trimmed by 0 bases and J by 0 bases, leaving 10 bases between them. The CDR3 reads CATSRDRPMSTDTQYF. The CDR3 bases are TGTGCCACCAGCAGAGATCGGCCAATGAGCACAGATACGCAGTATTTT.

V and J are TRBV7-9 and TRBJ1-6; TRBD1 agrees at 8 bases. Germline V gene data show CDR1 as SEHNR and CDR2 as FQNEAQ (reference sequence). The CDR3 consists of 14 residues. V shed 5 bases and J 8 bases; nucleotides not matched to a gene: 5. The CDR3 here is CASSQGAAYSPLHF. The CDR3 region has the DNA TGTGCCAGCAGCCAGGGGGCCGCTTATTCACCCCTCCACTTT.

This clonotype was seen a handful of times. This rearrangement joins TRBV29-1 to TRBJ2-2; 9 bases are shared with TRBD1. With 6 bases clipped from V and 4 bases from J, the junction kept 6 bases outside the gene matches. CDR3 size: 14 residues. Germline loops: CDR1 SQVTM, CDR2 ANQGSEA. For the CDR3, the DNA is TGCAGCGTGAGGGGACAGGGTATCACCGGGGAGCTGTTTTTT. Translation: CSVRGQGITGELFF.

The rearrangement links TRBV20-1 to TRBJ2-7, with TRBD2 matching over 7 bases. The CDR3 spans 13 residues. Germline V gives CDR1 DFQATT, CDR2 SNEGSKA (reference sequence). With 1 base clipped from V and 6 bases from J, the junction kept 6 bases outside the gene matches. CDR3 DNA: TGCAGTGCTAGAGGGGGAGGGATTGCCGAGCAGTACTTC. It yields the protein CSARGGGIAEQYF.

The rearrangement uses TRBV11-2 and TRBJ2-5, with D unresolved. Trimming stripped 2 bases from V and 2 bases from J, with 15 bases between. This CDR3 region has 16 residues. Germline V gene lookup returns CDR1 SGHAT and CDR2 FQNNGV. CDR3 residues: CASSLFFSPQQETQYF. CDR3 DNA sequence: TGTGCCAGCAGCTTATTCTTTTCCCCGCAACAAGAGACCCAGTACTTC.

The chain has TRBV9 and TRBJ1-6, with a tentative D call TRBD1 (6 bases). CDR1 is SGDLS, CDR2 YYNGEE, per germline. Trimming took off 3 bases at V and 8 bases at J, with 12 bases between the two ends. The CDR3 is made up of 14 amino acids. The CDR3 protein is CASSETGRDSPLHF. CDR3 nucleotide sequence: TGTGCCAGCAGCGAAACAGGGCGGGATTCACCCCTCCACTTT.

There are a few counts of this clonotype. The chain employs TRBV15 and TRBJ1-6; no definite D call. Trimming cost V 9 bases and J 8 bases, with 11 bases left between them. In germline, CDR1 is LNHNV, CDR2 YYDKDF (reference sequence). CDR3 length equals 12 residues. CDR3 nucleotide sequence: TGTGCCACTAGAGCGTCGGATTCACCCCTCCACTTT. As protein: CATRASDSPLHF.

This chain links TRBV5-1 with TRBJ2-1, with D tentatively TRBD1 (5 bases). Trimming took 2 bases from V and 8 from J, leaving 14 bases between them. This CDR3 contains 14 residues. CDR1 is SGHRS, CDR2 YFSETQ, per germline. The DNA for the CDR3 is TGCGCCAGCAGCTTCCAGCCAGTCAGGGATGAGCAGTTCTTC. This gives the protein CASSFQPVRDEQFF.

The CDR3 DNA reads TGTGCCAGCAGCTTATCCGGGGAAGGGACAAACATTCAGTACTTC. Amino acids: CASSLSGEGTNIQYF. This sequence joins TRBV7-9 and TRBJ2-4; D tentatively fits TRBD1 or TRBD2 (5 bases each). V was trimmed by 2 bases and J by 6 bases, leaving 14 bases between them. This CDR3 is built from 15 residues. Germline V lookup: CDR1 SEHNR, CDR2 FQNEAQ (reference sequence). Looking up the rest from reference TRBV7-9 and TRBJ2-4 gives the full variable domain: DTGVSQNPRHKITKRGQNVTFRCDPISEHNRLYWYRQTLGQGPEFLTYFQNEAQLEKSRLLSDRFSAERPKGSFSTLEIQRTEQGDSAMYLCASSLSGEGTNIQYFGAGTRLSVL.

The gene calls are TRBV7-6 and TRBJ2-7; 9 positions agree with TRBD1. This CDR3 has 14 residues. The germline gives CDR1 SGHVS, CDR2 FNYEAQ. The junction had 6 bases not matched to a gene; V was cut back by 3 bases and J by 6 bases. The CDR3 region is CASSFRDREIEQYF. CDR3 in DNA: TGTGCCAGCAGCTTCCGGGACAGGGAGATCGAGCAGTACTTC.

This clonotype was counted many times. The rearrangement links TRBV20-1 to TRBJ2-5, with D possibly being TRBD1 or TRBD2 (5 bases each). Germline V gene sequence: CDR1 DFQATT, CDR2 SNEGSKA (reference sequence). V gave up 6 bases and J gave up 2 bases, with 10 bases separating them. The length of the CDR3 is 12 residues. The CDR3 is CSARWGQETQYF. The DNA of the CDR3 is TGCAGTGCCAGATGGGGGCAAGAGACCCAGTACTTC.

V is TRBV29-1 and J is TRBJ2-3, with D tentatively TRBD1 (6 bases). Per germline, CDR1 SQVTM and CDR2 ANQGSEA. The CDR3 has 12 amino acids. Trimming shortened V by 6 bases and J by 4 bases, and 11 bases separated the two germline ends. The CDR3 is CSVIRGPDTQYF. The CDR3, as DNA: TGCAGCGTGATCAGGGGCCCAGATACGCAGTATTTT.